Each of the 3 T cell receptor beta chains below was sequenced from the same sample in a study of T-cell reconstitution after alpha-beta-depleted transplantation in children. Unique molecular identifiers were used to barcode this TCRbeta library. TCRdb reanalysed the PCR reads using MiXCR and keeps one entry per CDR3 protein. The sample holds about 500,000 distinct CDR3 sequences; approximately 29% are singletons and the top ten take around 2.5%. This material consisted of PBMCs from the stem cell graft donor, taken from the stem cell graft. These receptors originate from a human donor who donated a stem cell graft to a child with aplastic anemia.

The chain has TRBV11-2 and TRBJ1-1, with D perhaps matching TRBD1 (5 bases). Trimming cost V 6 bases and J 5 bases, with 28 bases left between them. This CDR3 has 18 amino acids. CDR1 SGHAT and CDR2 FQNNGV come from the germline V gene. The CDR3 spells CASSLQGRWGEGDTEAFF. The DNA for the CDR3 is TGTGCCAGCAGTCTCCAGGGCCGTTGGGGAGAGGGAGATACTGAAGCTTTCTTT.

This clonotype was observed a few times. The rearrangement joins TRBV29-1 to TRBJ1-2, with 8 bases lining up with TRBD1. J gave up 4 bases and V 6 bases, and 7 bases lay outside the gene matches. CDR1 and CDR2 (germline): SQVTM, ANQGSEA. This CDR3 contains 13 residues. Here the CDR3 reads CSVGTGLLYGYTF. As DNA, the CDR3 is TGCAGCGTAGGGACAGGCCTTCTCTATGGCTACACCTTC.

This clonotype came up a few times. This chain uses TRBV12-3 or TRBV12-4 with TRBJ1-1; 7 bases match TRBD1. Trimming took 6 bases from V and 2 from J; bases not matched to a gene: 9. This CDR3 region has 15 residues. CDR3 DNA sequence: TGTGCCAGCAGGAGACGGACAGGAAGCAACACTGAAGCTTTCTTT. It codes for CASRRRTGSNTEAFF.